These 18 T cell receptor beta chains were all obtained from the same sample, sequenced in a study of T cell responses to AZD1222 COVID-19 vaccine (dated by TCRdb to about 2021). According to the study, the label for this sample's time point signals: baseline before first vaccination. The sample's treatment or condition label, in plain terms: meningococcal conjugate vaccine given as trial control. Library construction relied on the immunoSEQ multiplex PCR assay. TCRdb mirrors the immuneACCESS table, restricted to in-frame sequences. Some clones are absent from its copies; in checked studies, under half trace to an unresolved V gene, and the reason for the others is unknown. The sample records under 150,000 clones, approximately 90% of which are singletons. The ten largest clones take up 2.8% of the sample. This sample comprised peripheral blood, obtained on day 0 of MenACWY control vaccination. These receptors were obtained from an adult in good health.

The chain couples TRBV19 to TRBJ1-3; possibly TRBD1 for D (6 bases). CDR3 length equals 14 residues. Trimming cost V 6 bases and J 0 bases, with 9 bases left between them. Germline CDR1 is LNHDA and CDR2 is SQIVND (reference sequence). CDR3 region: CASSLQGSGNTIYF. The CDR3 DNA sequence: TGTGCCAGTAGCCTACAGGGCTCTGGAAACACCATATATTTT. Together with reference TRBV19 and TRBJ1-3, the CDR3 gives the full variable domain: DGGITQSPKYLFRKEGQNVTLSCEQNLNHDAMYWYRQDPGQGLRLIYYSQIVNDFQKGDIAEGYSVSREKKESFPLTVTSAQKNPTAFYLCASSLQGSGNTIYFGEGSWLTVV.

The chain has TRBV3-1 (or the pseudogene TRBV3-2) and TRBJ2-7; TRBD1 matches at 8 bases. V lost 4 bases and J lost 2; bases outside the gene matches: 10. CDR3 length: 16 amino acids. Germline assignment: CDR1 LGHDT and CDR2 YNNKEL (reference sequence). In DNA form, the CDR3 reads TGTGCCAGCAGCCCTACAGTATCGGACAGGGCCTACGAGCAGTACTTC. This sequence encodes CASSPTVSDRAYEQYF.

The V and J genes are TRBV6-5 and TRBJ2-7; 8 nucleotides align to TRBD1. CDR1 is MNHEY and CDR2 is SVGAGI in the germline V gene. Trimming removed 10 bases from V and 2 bases from J; junction bases left unmatched: 7. The CDR3 spans 13 residues. Here the CDR3 reads CAITDRAPYEQYF. CDR3 sequence (DNA): TGTGCCATTACGGACAGGGCCCCCTACGAGCAGTACTTC.

This chain uses TRBV28 with TRBJ1-2; D remains unclear. V shed 2 bases and J shed 0 bases, with 10 bases lying between them. The CDR3 has 15 residues. Per germline, CDR1 MDHEN and CDR2 SYDVKM. CDR3 bases: TGTGCCAGCAGTTTACCCGGGCCTACTAACTATGGCTACACCTTC. Encoded protein: CASSLPGPTNYGYTF.

The chain combines TRBV5-4 with TRBJ1-2; D possibly corresponds to TRBD1 (5 bases). Trimming stripped 0 bases from V and 4 bases from J, with 7 bases between. CDR1 SGHNT and CDR2 YYREEE come from the germline V gene (reference sequence). This CDR3 contains 13 residues. The CDR3 region is CASSLGGSYGYTF. In DNA, the CDR3 is TGTGCCAGCAGCTTGGGGGGGTCCTATGGCTACACCTTC.

V is TRBV7-2 and J is TRBJ2-2; D gene uncertain. Germline assignment: CDR1 SGHTA and CDR2 FQGNSA. Trimming stripped 5 bases from V and 0 bases from J, with 10 bases between. This CDR3 has 15 residues. Written as DNA, the CDR3 is TGTGCCAGCAGCCCTTACTCAACGAACACCGGGGAGCTGTTTTTT. Translating it yields CASSPYSTNTGELFF.

The rearrangement joins TRBV12-3 or TRBV12-4 to TRBJ2-2, with unresolved D. Trimming took off 9 bases at V and 6 bases at J, with 14 bases between the two ends. CDR3 length equals 13 residues. Here the CDR3 reads CASQSGLAGELFF. The CDR3 DNA reads as TGTGCCAGTCAATCCGGGCTGGCCGGGGAGCTGTTTTTT.

The V and J genes are TRBV19 and TRBJ1-2, with 7 bases that match TRBD1. Germline loops: CDR1 LNHDA, CDR2 SQIVND (reference sequence). The CDR3 sequence is 13 residues long. Germline trimming cut 6 bases from V and 8 bases from J; bases unmatched to any gene: 9. CDR3 sequence reads: CASSERQGGGYTF. CDR3 sequence (DNA): TGTGCCAGTAGCGAGCGACAGGGCGGCGGCTACACCTTC.

The rearrangement links TRBV5-4 to TRBJ1-2; D is unresolved. The CDR3 has 11 amino acids. The V end lost 0 bases, the J end lost 5 bases, and 2 bases lay between the germline ends. Germline CDR1 reads SGHNT; CDR2 reads YYREEE (reference sequence). The CDR3: CASSLAYGYTF. Written as DNA, the CDR3 is TGTGCCAGCAGCTTGGCTTATGGCTACACCTTC.

This chain connects TRBV6-1 to TRBJ2-1, with 13 bases identical to TRBD2. Per the germline V gene, CDR1 is MNHNS and CDR2 is SASEGT. The CDR3 is 18 amino acids. The ends lost 3 bases at V and 4 bases at J; junction bases unmatched: 9. The CDR3 DNA reads TGTGCCAGCAGTGACGGACTAGCGGGAGTCAGTCGATACAATGAGCAGTTCTTC. Protein product: CASSDGLAGVSRYNEQFF.

Here the CDR3 DNA reads TGCGCCAGCAGTGGGCAGGGGCTTAATTCACCCCTCCACTTT. Amino acid sequence: CASSGQGLNSPLHF. This chain connects TRBV4-1 to TRBJ1-6, with D possibly being TRBD1 (6 bases). Germline CDR1 reads MGHRA; CDR2 reads YSYEKL. The length of the CDR3 is 14 residues. Trimming shortened V by 6 bases and J by 6 bases, and 12 bases separated the two germline ends.

The chain is built from TRBV6-5 and TRBJ2-2; D is undetermined. This CDR3 contains 14 residues. The germline V gene has CDR1 MNHEY and CDR2 SVGAGI. Trimming removed 6 bases at V and 1 base at J, with 9 bases between. CDR3 protein: CASRNGRNTGELFF. In DNA form, the CDR3 reads TGTGCCAGCAGGAATGGCAGGAACACCGGGGAGCTGTTTTTT.

This clone showed up just a few times. This rearrangement joins TRBV7-8 to TRBJ2-7; a weak D match, TRBD2 (5 bases). This CDR3 comprises 15 residues. CDR1 and CDR2 from the germline V gene are SGHVS and FQNEAQ. The germline V and J ends were trimmed by 1 base and 0 bases, with 10 bases remaining between them. Written as DNA, the CDR3 is TGTGCCAGCAGCTTAGTAAGAGGGAGCTCCTACGAGCAGTACTTC. It yields the protein CASSLVRGSSYEQYF.

The rearrangement uses TRBV5-1 and TRBJ1-1; D might be TRBD1 (5 bases). CDR1 and CDR2 from the germline V gene are SGHRS and YFSETQ. This CDR3 comprises 16 residues. Trimming took 1 base from V and 0 from J, leaving 13 bases between them. The CDR3 DNA follows: TGCGCCAGCAGCTTGATGACAATGGGGCTGAACACTGAAGCTTTCTTT. Translating gives CASSLMTMGLNTEAFF.

The chain joins TRBV2 to TRBJ1-2; D call uncertain. Germline CDR1 reads SNHLY; CDR2 reads FYNNEI. Trimming removed 9 bases from V and 0 bases from J, with 5 bases in between. CDR3 size: 11 residues. CDR3 sequence: CASRANYGYTF. In DNA, the CDR3 is TGTGCCAGTCGGGCTAACTATGGCTACACCTTC.

In its sample, this clone was seen a few times. The genes are TRBV5-1 and TRBJ2-1; a possible D gene is TRBD2 (5 bases). V lost 4 bases and J lost 7, with 12 bases in between. Looked up from germline, CDR1 is SGHRS and CDR2 is YFSETQ. The CDR3 is 13 amino acids. CDR3 region: CASSEDSPNEQFF. CDR3 sequence (DNA): TGCGCCAGCAGCGAGGACTCGCCTAATGAGCAGTTCTTC.

The chain is built from TRBV10-2 and TRBJ2-7, with 7 bases fitting TRBD1. The CDR3 has 13 amino acids. CDR1 and CDR2 from the germline V gene are WSHSY and SAAADI. After removal of 10 bases from V and 3 bases from J, the junction contained 9 bases not matched to a gene. The CDR3 DNA reads as TGCGCCACCGCCGGGACAGCGTTCTACGAGCAGTACTTC. The encoded protein is CATAGTAFYEQYF.

The J gene is TRBJ1-1, the V gene TRBV7-9; D ambiguous. There are 13 residues in the CDR3. Germline loops: CDR1 SEHNR, CDR2 FQNEAQ (reference sequence). The V end was cut by 2 bases, the J end by 6 bases, with 10 bases between. CDR3 amino acids: CASSLSLNPEAFF. CDR3 bases: TGTGCCAGCAGCTTATCCCTCAACCCTGAAGCTTTCTTT.